This entry lists 32 T cell receptor beta chains sequenced from one sample in a study of blood T cell repertoires in COVID-19. The protocol was immunoSEQ multiplex PCR, while the TCRdb copy is restricted to in-frame clones and leaves out a portion. The sample has roughly 190,000 clones, 85% to 90% seen once. Sequenced sample: peripheral blood. These receptor sequences come from a woman of 80 years or more in a cohort sampled during active or convalescent COVID-19.

This chain connects TRBV10-3 to TRBJ1-5, with 9 bases matching TRBD1. The trim removed 4 bases at V and 2 bases at J, leaving 0 bases unmatched. Per germline, CDR1 ENHRY and CDR2 SYGVKD. There are 14 residues in the CDR3. CDR3 nucleotide sequence: TGTGCCATCAGTGGGGACAGGGGCAATCAGCCCCAGCATTTT. Protein: CAISGDRGNQPQHF.

The chain links TRBV18 to TRBJ1-4; the D gene is possibly TRBD1 (6 bases). The CDR3 runs to 15 residues. Trimming pared 2 bases from V and 3 bases from J, leaving 10 bases between. The germline CDR1 and CDR2 sequences are KGHSH and LQKENI. The CDR3 nucleotides read TGTGCCAGCTCACCAGGGGACACCGCTAATGAAAAACTGTTTTTT. Translated: CASSPGDTANEKLFF.

The chain couples TRBV6-5 to TRBJ1-5, with 7 bases that match TRBD1. The CDR3 contains 13 residues. The V gene end was trimmed by 10 bases and the J gene end by 4 bases; junction bases not matched to a gene: 7. The germline V gene encodes CDR1 MNHEY and CDR2 SVGAGI. The CDR3 bases are TGTGCCACCCGAGCACAGGGGAATCAGCCCCAGCATTTT. Residues: CATRAQGNQPQHF.

The chain joins TRBV6-1 to TRBJ2-7; D gene unclear. The CDR3 spans 12 residues. V shed 2 bases and J shed 6 bases, with 8 bases lying between them. The germline V gene has CDR1 MNHNS and CDR2 SASEGT. The chain's CDR3 is CASSEPLSEQYV. CDR3 in DNA: TGTGCCAGCAGTGAACCCCTTAGCGAGCAGTACGTC.

The chain joins TRBV30 to TRBJ1-3, with TRBD1 as a possible D gene (5 bases). Trimming left V 2 bases short and J 5 bases short, with 16 bases between. Germline CDR1 is GTSNPN and CDR2 is SVGIG (reference sequence). CDR3 length: 15 amino acids. The DNA for the CDR3 is TGTGCCTGGAGTAGGCAGGGCCGCATGCGAAACACCATATATTTT. This sequence encodes CAWSRQGRMRNTIYF.

The gene calls are TRBV11-3 and TRBJ2-2; TRBD1 agrees at 8 bases. The CDR3 totals 14 residues. The ends lost 1 base at V and 6 bases at J; junction bases unmatched: 1. Germline CDR1 reads SGHNT; CDR2 reads YENEEA. Here the CDR3 reads CASSLVQGAGELFF. CDR3 nucleotides: TGTGCCAGCAGCTTAGTACAGGGGGCCGGGGAGCTGTTTTTT.

The chain uses TRBV7-9 and TRBJ1-5; TRBD1 is a possible D gene (6 bases). This CDR3 has 14 residues. V was cut by 5 bases and J by 2 bases, with 10 bases left in between. CDR1 and CDR2 from the germline V gene are SEHNR and FQNEAQ (reference sequence). The DNA for the CDR3 is TGTGCCAGCAGCCCACAGGGAGGCAATCAGCCCCAGCATTTT. As protein: CASSPQGGNQPQHF.

A single count supports this clone. The CDR3 region is CASSIALRVSGNTIYF. In DNA form, the CDR3 reads TGTGCCAGTAGTATTGCGTTACGGGTTTCTGGAAACACCATATATTTT. The V gene is TRBV19, the J gene TRBJ1-3; D gene ambiguous. Germline assignment: CDR1 LNHDA and CDR2 SQIVND (reference sequence). V lost 3 bases to trimming and J lost 1 base, with 13 bases between them. This CDR3 contains 16 residues.

This chain links TRBV2 with TRBJ1-2; a weak D match, TRBD1 (5 bases). Germline V CDR1 and CDR2: SNHLY, FYNNEI. V lost 5 bases and J 2 bases, leaving 24 bases between the germline ends. This CDR3 spans 18 amino acids. CDR3 region: CASSSIKGSLTENYGYTF. CDR3 sequence (DNA): TGTGCCAGCAGTTCCATTAAAGGTTCGTTGACAGAAAACTATGGCTACACCTTC. Using reference TRBV2 and TRBJ1-2 for the parts outside the CDR3, the full variable domain is EPEVTQTPSHQVTQMGQEVILRCVPISNHLYFYWYRQILGQKVEFLVSFYNNEISEKSEIFDDQFSVERPDGSNFTLKIRSTKLEDSAMYFCASSSIKGSLTENYGYTFGSGTRLTVV.

The chain combines TRBV11-2 with TRBJ1-2, with D perhaps matching TRBD1 (6 bases). Germline V CDR1 and CDR2: SGHAT, FQNNGV. The CDR3 is 17 amino acids. V lost 1 base and J 8 bases, leaving 23 bases between the germline ends. This chain's CDR3 is CASSLVPFDRLRGGYTF. The CDR3 bases are TGTGCCAGCAGCTTAGTTCCGTTTGACAGGTTAAGAGGGGGCTACACCTTC.

This chain connects TRBV7-9 to TRBJ1-6, with a tentative D call TRBD1 (5 bases). This CDR3 has 14 residues. V shed 1 base and J shed 10 bases, with 11 bases lying between them. Germline CDR1 reads SEHNR; CDR2 reads FQNEAQ (reference sequence). CDR3 loop: CASSLDRLSSPLHF. The CDR3 DNA reads TGTGCCAGCAGCTTAGACAGGTTGAGCTCACCCCTCCACTTT.

V is TRBV6-7 and J is TRBJ2-3; D perhaps matches TRBD2 (6 bases). TRBV6-7 belongs to the ORF category, with a function that is uncertain. V was cut by 7 bases and J by 1 base, with 15 bases left in between. This CDR3 region has 15 residues. CDR3 in amino acids: CASNPSERGTDTQYF. Written as DNA, the CDR3 is TGTGCCAGCAATCCTAGCGAGCGCGGCACAGATACGCAGTATTTT.

This chain connects TRBV28 to TRBJ1-2; possibly TRBD1 for D (6 bases). Deletions cut 6 bases from V and 0 bases from J, with 11 bases between. The CDR3 length is 14 residues. Germline V gives CDR1 MDHEN, CDR2 SYDVKM. The DNA for the CDR3 is TGTGCCAGCAGCCGGACAGTAGCTAACTATGGCTACACCTTC. Translation gives CASSRTVANYGYTF.

The J gene is TRBJ2-2, the V gene TRBV5-1; D is ambiguous. Trimming stripped 7 bases from V and 3 bases from J, with 10 bases between. This CDR3 contains 13 residues. From germline, CDR1 is SGHRS and CDR2 YFSETQ. CDR3 protein: CASGTAHTGELFF. The CDR3 DNA reads TGCGCCAGCGGAACAGCCCACACCGGGGAGCTGTTTTTT.

The CDR3 is CASSEGQGAPEKLFF. CDR3 nucleotide sequence: TGTGCCAGCAGTGAGGGACAGGGGGCGCCTGAAAAACTGTTTTTT. This chain joins TRBV6-1 and TRBJ1-4; TRBD1 matches 12 bases. The CDR3 totals 15 residues. The V segment lost 3 bases and the J segment 7 bases; nucleotides outside the gene matches: 3. Per the germline V gene, CDR1 is MNHNS and CDR2 is SASEGT.

This clone was picked up many times. This chain connects TRBV23-1 to TRBJ1-1; D not resolved. TRBV23-1 counts as an open reading frame of uncertain function. This CDR3 has 15 amino acids. The germline V and J ends were trimmed by 1 base and 6 bases, with 15 bases remaining between them. The CDR3 sequence is CASSQWGGYYPEAFF. The DNA for the CDR3 is TGCGCCAGCAGTCAATGGGGAGGTTATTATCCTGAAGCTTTCTTT.

The chain uses TRBV5-4 and TRBJ1-1; no definite D call. V was clipped by 3 bases and J by 1 base, with 7 bases between them. Germline V gives CDR1 SGHNT, CDR2 YYREEE (reference sequence). The length of the CDR3 is 13 residues. The CDR3, as DNA: TGTGCCAGCAGCTCTGCTACGAACACTGAAGCTTTCTTT. Its protein product is CASSSATNTEAFF.

V gene TRBV12-3 or TRBV12-4 combines with J gene TRBJ1-5; the D is unclear. Deletions cut 8 bases from V and 5 bases from J, with 10 bases between. This CDR3 region has 12 residues. As DNA, the CDR3 is TGTGCCAGCCAAGAACCGGATCAGCCCCAGCATTTT. Protein: CASQEPDQPQHF.

The chain recombines TRBV7-9 with TRBJ2-1; 7 bases map to TRBD2. The V segment lost 8 bases and the J segment 8 bases; nucleotides outside the gene matches: 12. The CDR3 covers 14 residues. Per the germline V gene, CDR1 is SEHNR and CDR2 is FQNEAQ (reference sequence). The CDR3 here is CASCPGGVSHEQFF. The CDR3 DNA reads TGTGCCAGCTGTCCTGGGGGGGTAAGCCATGAGCAGTTCTTC. The complete variable domain, with remaining parts taken from reference TRBV7-9 and TRBJ2-1, reads DTGVSQNPRHKITKRGQNVTFRCDPISEHNRLYWYRQTLGQGPEFLTYFQNEAQLEKSRLLSDRFSAERPKGSFSTLEIQRTEQGDSAMYLCASCPGGVSHEQFFGPGTRLTVL.

The rearrangement uses TRBV9 and TRBJ2-1, with 11 bases fitting TRBD2. The CDR3 runs 19 residues. Germline V gives CDR1 SGDLS, CDR2 YYNGEE. V was pared by 2 bases and J by 0 bases, with 10 bases of the junction left unmatched. CDR3 amino acids: CASSVTGLAGPTSYNEQFF. The CDR3 DNA reads as TGTGCCAGCAGCGTCACAGGACTAGCGGGCCCTACCTCCTACAATGAGCAGTTCTTC.

This sequence joins TRBV7-9 and TRBJ1-2; 8 nucleotides agree with TRBD1. The trim removed 0 bases at V and 2 bases at J, leaving 5 bases unmatched. In germline, CDR1 is SEHNR, CDR2 FQNEAQ (reference sequence). The CDR3 is made up of 16 amino acids. This CDR3 reads CASSLAWDRSNYGYTF. Written as DNA, the CDR3 is TGTGCCAGCAGCTTAGCCTGGGACAGGTCAAACTATGGCTACACCTTC.

This rearrangement joins TRBV7-9 to TRBJ1-4; the D is unclear. The V and J ends lost 7 bases and 10 bases respectively, with 13 bases between them. Germline CDR1 is SEHNR and CDR2 is FQNEAQ (reference sequence). This CDR3 contains 12 residues. CDR3 region: CASTPRLGKLFF. The CDR3 coding sequence is TGTGCCAGCACCCCCCGGCTAGGAAAACTGTTTTTT.

This chain joins TRBV5-1 and TRBJ1-1; possible D gene TRBD1, 6 bases. V was pared by 3 bases and J by 3 bases, with 12 bases between. The CDR3 runs to 14 residues. Germline V gene data show CDR1 as SGHRS and CDR2 as YFSETQ. CDR3 amino acids: CASSWQGRDTEAFF. In nucleotides, the CDR3 is TGCGCCAGCAGCTGGCAGGGGCGGGACACTGAAGCTTTCTTT.

The rearrangement joins TRBV5-4 to TRBJ1-6; D unresolved. This CDR3 has 18 residues. Per germline, CDR1 SGHNT and CDR2 YYREEE (reference sequence). V was shortened by 4 bases and J by 0 bases, with 17 bases between the two germline ends. CDR3 in amino acids: CASSPSPARVSYNSPLHF. CDR3 DNA sequence: TGTGCCAGCAGCCCGTCCCCCGCGCGCGTCTCCTATAATTCACCCCTCCACTTT.

This sequence joins TRBV9 and TRBJ2-3, with a possible D match to TRBD1 (6 bases). Trimming removed 3 bases from V and 2 bases from J, with 13 bases in between. The V gene's germline CDR1 is SGDLS and CDR2 YYNGEE. This CDR3 is 15 amino acids long. As DNA, the CDR3 is TGTGCCAGCAGCGGCTCGGGACACCACACAGATACGCAGTATTTT. Its translation is CASSGSGHHTDTQYF.

This clone was seen a single time. J is TRBJ2-3 and V is TRBV19; 10 bases are a match to TRBD2. CDR3 length: 16 amino acids. The germline gives CDR1 LNHDA, CDR2 SQIVND (reference sequence). V was pared by 3 bases and J by 4 bases, with 7 bases of the junction left unmatched. CDR3 nucleotide sequence: TGTGCCAGTAGTATCGGGGATAGCGGGAGGCCAGATACGCAGTATTTT. Translating it yields CASSIGDSGRPDTQYF.

This clone was detected once. CDR3: CASSQDWAKLFF. CDR3 coding DNA: TGTGCCAGCAGCCAAGATTGGGCAAAACTGTTTTTT. This chain connects TRBV3-1 (or the pseudogene TRBV3-2) to TRBJ1-4; D call uncertain. Per germline, CDR1 LGHDT and CDR2 YNNKEL (reference sequence). V lost 0 bases and J lost 10, with 6 bases in between. This CDR3 is 12 amino acids long.

The chain couples TRBV28 to TRBJ1-2; TRBD1 agrees at 7 bases. Germline V gene data show CDR1 as MDHEN and CDR2 as SYDVKM. The CDR3 is 14 residues long. With V trimmed by 5 bases and J by 4 bases, 7 bases remained unmatched. The CDR3 sequence is CASSQGVPAYGYTF. Here the CDR3 DNA reads TGTGCCAGCAGTCAGGGGGTCCCCGCCTATGGCTACACCTTC.

The rearrangement links TRBV3-1 (or the pseudogene TRBV3-2) to TRBJ1-1; 10 bases match TRBD1. The junction had 8 bases not matched to a gene; V was cut back by 4 bases and J by 6 bases. Per germline, CDR1 LGHDT and CDR2 YNNKEL (reference sequence). The CDR3 sequence is 15 residues long. The CDR3 loop reads CASSPQTGGNAEAFF. In DNA form, the CDR3 reads TGTGCCAGCAGCCCACAGACAGGGGGCAACGCTGAAGCTTTCTTT.

This rearrangement joins TRBV6-5 to TRBJ2-7; a possible D gene is TRBD1 (9 bases). This CDR3 has 15 amino acids. V lost 8 bases, J lost 4 bases, and 21 bases lay in between. CDR1 is MNHEY and CDR2 is SVGAGI in the germline V gene. As DNA, the CDR3 is TGTGCCAGCGCCAGTAGCGGGACAGGGTATTACGAGCAGTACTTC. Amino acids: CASASSGTGYYEQYF.

The chain is built from TRBV6-5 and TRBJ1-2, with a weak D call TRBD1 (6 bases). V was trimmed by 3 bases and J by 4 bases, leaving 15 bases between them. The CDR3 extends over 15 amino acids. Germline values: CDR1 MNHEY, CDR2 SVGAGI. The CDR3 sequence is CASSYRDTFSYGYTF. The CDR3 nucleotides read TGTGCCAGCAGTTATCGGGACACCTTTAGCTATGGCTACACCTTC.

The genes are TRBV30 and TRBJ1-2; 7 bases fit TRBD1. The CDR3 contains 14 residues. V shed 0 bases and J 7 bases; nucleotides not matched to a gene: 8. Per the germline V gene, CDR1 is GTSNPN and CDR2 is SVGIG (reference sequence). In nucleotides, the CDR3 is TGTGCCTGGAGTGTTCTCGGCCAGGGGGGTGGCTACACCTTC. It specifies CAWSVLGQGGGYTF. Drawing the rest from reference TRBV30 and TRBJ1-2, the complete variable domain is SQTIHQWPATLVQPVGSPLSLECTVEGTSNPNLYWYRQAAGRGLQLLFYSVGIGQISSEVPQNLSASRPQDRQFILSSKKLLLSDSGFYLCAWSVLGQGGGYTFGSGTRLTVV.